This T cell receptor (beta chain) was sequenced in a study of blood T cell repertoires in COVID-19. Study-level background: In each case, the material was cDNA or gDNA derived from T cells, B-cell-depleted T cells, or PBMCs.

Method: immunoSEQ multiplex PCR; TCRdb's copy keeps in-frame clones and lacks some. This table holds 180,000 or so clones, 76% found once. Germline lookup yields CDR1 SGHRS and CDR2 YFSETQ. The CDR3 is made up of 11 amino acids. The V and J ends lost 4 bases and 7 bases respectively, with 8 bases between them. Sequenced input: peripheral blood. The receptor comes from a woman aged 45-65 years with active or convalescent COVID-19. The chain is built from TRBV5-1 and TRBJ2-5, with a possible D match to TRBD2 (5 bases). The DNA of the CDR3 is TGCGCCAGCAGCACAGAGGGGACCCAGTACTTC. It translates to CASSTEGTQYF.